The 22 T cell receptor beta chains below all came from one sample that was sequenced in a study of control samples from healthy donors and cancer patients. Sequenced by immunoSEQ multiplex PCR; TCRdb stores in-frame clones only, minus some. The sample lists just over 80,000 clones; 85% to 95% were seen once. The sequenced material came from blood. All receptors come from a young woman in good health.

V usage is TRBV11-1 and J usage is TRBJ2-2, with TRBD1 as a possible D gene (6 bases). The CDR3 runs 15 residues. With 2 bases removed from V and 5 bases from J, the gap between germline ends came to 12 bases. Per the germline V gene, CDR1 is SGHAT and CDR2 is FQDESV (reference sequence). CDR3: CASSLQGRGTGELFF. DNA of the CDR3: TGTGCCAGCAGCTTACAGGGGCGCGGAACCGGGGAGCTGTTTTTT.

The CDR3 bases are TGTGCCAGTACGGGGACAGAAAATGAAAAACTGTTTTTT. This gives the protein CASTGTENEKLFF. This chain connects TRBV12-3 or TRBV12-4 to TRBJ1-4, with TRBD1 matching over 7 bases. The CDR3 loop spans 13 amino acids. After removal of 9 bases from V and 5 bases from J, the junction contained 6 bases not matched to a gene.

The gene calls are TRBV28 and TRBJ1-6; perhaps TRBD1 as D (5 bases). Per germline, CDR1 MDHEN and CDR2 SYDVKM. The CDR3 spans 15 residues. V dropped 6 bases and J dropped 0 bases, with 9 bases sitting between them. In DNA, the CDR3 is TGTGCCAGCAGCCGGGGCAGCTCCTATAATTCACCCCTCCACTTT. This translates into CASSRGSSYNSPLHF.

A remark on this clone: Mismatch with germline at one junction end may stem from a read error. CDR3 DNA sequence: TGTGCTAGCAGCAGATCCCCCGGGTCCACCGGGGAGCTGTTTTTT. Its protein is CASSRSPGSTGELFF. The chain has TRBV7-7 and TRBJ2-2, with D unresolved. The CDR3 runs to 15 residues. Germline CDR1 reads SSHAT; CDR2 reads FNYEAQ (reference sequence). The whole variable domain, remainder taken from reference TRBV7-7 and TRBJ2-2, is GAGVSQSPRYKVTKRGQDVTLRCDPISSHATLYWYQQALGQGPEFLTYFNYEAQPDKSGLPSDRFSAERPEGSISTLTIQRTEQRDSAMYRCASSRSPGSTGELFFGEGSRLTVL.

This clone occurred a few times. The V gene is TRBV20-1, the J gene TRBJ1-2; D uncertain. From germline, CDR1 is DFQATT and CDR2 SNEGSKA (reference sequence). The CDR3 runs 11 residues. Trimming removed 5 bases at V and 4 bases at J, with 8 bases between. Here the CDR3 reads CSALRFYGYTF. CDR3 in DNA: TGCAGTGCTCTTAGATTCTATGGCTACACCTTC.

The chain has TRBV6-9 and TRBJ2-1, with D possibly being TRBD2 (7 bases). This CDR3 contains 15 residues. Germline V gene sequence: CDR1 MNHGY, CDR2 SVAAGI. V was shortened by 4 bases and J by 6 bases, with 16 bases between the two germline ends. The CDR3 DNA reads TGTGCCAGCAGTTCCCCACCTGCGGGGGCCAATGAGCAGTTCTTC. Protein: CASSSPPAGANEQFF.

The rearrangement joins TRBV4-3 to TRBJ2-6; 10 nucleotides agree with TRBD1. This CDR3 comprises 17 residues. With 0 bases clipped from V and 4 bases from J, the junction kept 3 bases outside the gene matches. CDR1 and CDR2 from the germline V gene are LGHNA and YSLEER. Here the CDR3 reads CASSQEGTGVGANVLTF. CDR3 coding DNA: TGCGCCAGCAGCCAAGAAGGGACAGGGGTAGGGGCCAACGTCCTGACTTTC.

The chain carries TRBV5-1 and TRBJ2-5; D remains ambiguous. The V end was cut by 0 bases, the J end by 1 base, with 16 bases between. CDR1 and CDR2 from the germline V gene are SGHRS and YFSETQ. The CDR3 spans 17 residues. CDR3 sequence reads: CASSLGSPLGFQETQYF. DNA for the CDR3: TGCGCCAGCAGCTTGGGGTCCCCATTGGGGTTCCAAGAGACCCAGTACTTC.

The rearrangement uses TRBV4-1 and TRBJ1-3; D uncertain. Deletions cut 0 bases from V and 3 bases from J, with 15 bases between. Germline-derived CDR1 and CDR2 are MGHRA and YSYEKL. This CDR3 is 17 amino acids long. CDR3 sequence (DNA): TGCGCCAGCAGCCAAGATGGTACGAGTGATGGTGGAAACACCATATATTTT. The encoded protein is CASSQDGTSDGGNTIYF.

The genes are TRBV7-2 and TRBJ1-4, with unresolved D. The V and J ends lost 5 bases and 4 bases respectively, with 8 bases between them. The germline V gene has CDR1 SGHTA and CDR2 FQGNSA. There are 13 residues in the CDR3. CDR3 DNA sequence: TGTGCCAGCAGCGCCCGGTTTAATGAAAAACTGTTTTTT. It codes for CASSARFNEKLFF.

V is TRBV14 and J is TRBJ2-5, with D maybe TRBD2 (6 bases). Germline CDR1 SGHDN, CDR2 FVKESK. The CDR3 extends over 13 amino acids. Trimming took off 4 bases at V and 2 bases at J, with 8 bases between the two ends. DNA for the CDR3: TGTGCCAGCAGCCGAGGACTACAAGAGACCCAGTACTTC. This gives the protein CASSRGLQETQYF. Together with reference TRBV14 and TRBJ2-5, the CDR3 gives the full variable domain: EAGVTQFPSHSVIEKGQTVTLRCDPISGHDNLYWYRRVMGKEIKFLLHFVKESKQDESGMPNNRFLAERTGGTYSTLKVQPAELEDSGVYFCASSRGLQETQYFGPGTRLLVL.

This chain joins TRBV5-1 and TRBJ2-3; 7 nucleotides agree with TRBD2. CDR3 length equals 15 residues. The junction had 7 bases not matched to a gene; V was cut back by 1 base and J by 5 bases. Germline values: CDR1 SGHRS, CDR2 YFSETQ. CDR3: CASSLRGLPRDTQYF. The DNA of the CDR3 is TGCGCCAGCAGCTTGAGGGGACTACCTCGAGATACGCAGTATTTT. The variable domain in full, completed from reference TRBV5-1 and TRBJ2-3, reads KAGVTQTPRYLIKTRGQQVTLSCSPISGHRSVSWYQQTPGQGLQFLFEYFSETQRNKGNFPGRFSGRQFSNSRSEMNVSTLELGDSALYLCASSLRGLPRDTQYFGPGTRLTVL.

Here the CDR3 reads CASSLSLAGAGANVLTF. In DNA form, the CDR3 reads TGTGCCAGCAGCTTATCACTAGCGGGAGCGGGGGCCAACGTCCTGACTTTC. The rearrangement uses TRBV7-2 and TRBJ2-6; 11 nucleotides match TRBD2. V dropped 2 bases and J dropped 4; count of bases not matched to a gene: 4. CDR1 is SGHTA, CDR2 FQGNSA, per germline. The CDR3 contains 17 residues.

The rearrangement uses TRBV5-5 and TRBJ1-3, with D perhaps matching TRBD1 (5 bases). This CDR3 region has 16 residues. V shed 0 bases and J shed 0 bases, with 10 bases lying between them. Germline V gene data show CDR1 as SGHKS and CDR2 as YYEKEE (reference sequence). The CDR3 loop is CASSLDGAPSGNTIYF. Here the CDR3 DNA reads TGTGCCAGCAGCTTGGACGGGGCCCCCTCTGGAAACACCATATATTTT.

The count of this clone is one. The CDR3 nucleotides are TGTGCCAGCAGTCCAAAGGTGGAGGCGGACCTCTATGGCTACACCTTC. Amino acid sequence: CASSPKVEADLYGYTF. V gene TRBV27 combines with J gene TRBJ1-2; D is uncertain. CDR1 is MNHEY, CDR2 SMNVEV, per germline (reference sequence). V lost 5 bases to trimming and J lost 4 bases, with 20 bases between them. This CDR3 region has 16 residues.

The chain employs TRBV4-3 and TRBJ1-1; D possibly corresponds to TRBD1 (6 bases). The germline gives CDR1 LGHNA, CDR2 YSLEER. V was shortened by 2 bases and J by 7 bases, with 17 bases between the two germline ends. This CDR3 is 15 amino acids long. CDR3 DNA: TGCGCCAGCAGCCAAAATTCCGGGACAACCTTTGAAGCTTTCTTT. Amino acid sequence: CASSQNSGTTFEAFF.

The genes are TRBV2 and TRBJ1-6; no clear D gene. The CDR3 sequence is 16 residues long. Germline V lookup: CDR1 SNHLY, CDR2 FYNNEI. V was pared by 3 bases and J by 4 bases, with 13 bases between. In DNA form, the CDR3 reads TGTGCCAGCAGTGACGGGGTTTTAGGATATAATTCACCCCTCCACTTT. This translates into CASSDGVLGYNSPLHF.

This sequence joins TRBV3-1 (or the pseudogene TRBV3-2) and TRBJ1-2, with 7 nucleotides matching TRBD1. V was clipped by 4 bases and J by 9 bases; unmatched bases: 11. This CDR3 spans 14 amino acids. CDR1 LGHDT and CDR2 YNNKEL come from the germline V gene (reference sequence). CDR3 loop: CASSLWTGGESYTF. CDR3 coding DNA: TGTGCCAGCAGCCTTTGGACAGGCGGAGAAAGCTACACCTTC.

The chain combines TRBV25-1 with TRBJ1-6; D may be TRBD1 (5 bases). The CDR3 length is 13 residues. Trimming pared 8 bases from V and 10 bases from J, leaving 15 bases between. In germline, CDR1 is MGHDK, CDR2 SYGVNS. For the CDR3, the DNA is TGTGCCAGCCGTCCAGGGTGGGAGTCACCCCTCCACTTT. Its translation: CASRPGWESPLHF. The entire variable domain, with the rest obtained from reference TRBV25-1 and TRBJ1-6, is as follows: EADIYQTPRYLVIGTGKKITLECSQTMGHDKMYWYQQDPGMELHLIHYSYGVNSTEKGDLSSESTVSRIRTEHFPLTLESARPSHTSQYLCASRPGWESPLHFGNGTRLTVT.

The gene calls are TRBV7-8 and TRBJ2-3; unclear D gene. This CDR3 comprises 20 residues. Germline V CDR1 and CDR2: SGHVS, FQNEAQ. With 4 bases removed from V and 0 bases from J, the gap between germline ends came to 26 bases. The DNA for the CDR3 is TGTGCCAGCAGCTCTGACTTCCCCCCCAAAAAAAAATCTAGCACAGATACGCAGTATTTT. This sequence encodes CASSSDFPPKKKSSTDTQYF.

The rearrangement joins TRBV7-9 to TRBJ2-7; D tentatively fits TRBD1 or TRBD2 (5 bases each). The CDR3 contains 14 residues. CDR1 and CDR2 (germline): SEHNR, FQNEAQ (reference sequence). Trimming stripped 5 bases from V and 3 bases from J, with 14 bases between. CDR3 in amino acids: CASSETPGHYEQYF. CDR3 nucleotides: TGTGCCAGCAGCGAGACACCGGGGCACTACGAGCAGTACTTC.

The chain has TRBV6-6 and TRBJ2-1, with 7 bases identical to TRBD1. Germline V CDR1 and CDR2: MNHNY, SVGAGI (reference sequence). V dropped 7 bases and J dropped 6; count of bases not matched to a gene: 9. This CDR3 contains 14 residues. CDR3 coding DNA: TGTGCCAGCACGACCAGGGGGATCTTCAATGAGCAGTTCTTC. Translating it yields CASTTRGIFNEQFF.